The clone carrying this T cell receptor (beta chain) appeared a few times. The V gene's germline CDR1 is SGHAT and CDR2 FQNNGV. Trimming pared 3 bases from V and 0 bases from J, leaving 5 bases between. This CDR3 is built from 14 residues. The data were obtained in a study of PD-L1 blockade in urothelial cancer. Generated by immunoSEQ multiplex PCR, the TCRdb table keeps only in-frame clones and is missing some. The sample has about 63,000 clones; roughly 79% are singletons. Time point reported: pretreatment peripheral blood. This specimen was PBMCs, taken around atezolizumab (anti-PD-L1) treatment. The chain employs TRBV11-2 and TRBJ2-2; D possibly corresponds to TRBD2 (5 bases). This clonotype originated in a man between 65 and 79 years old with urothelial cancer. The CDR3 DNA is TGTGCCAGCAGCTTCGGGGCGAACACCGGGGAGCTGTTTTTT. Translation: CASSFGANTGELFF.